The 17 T cell receptor beta chains given below trace back to one sample, sequenced in a study of glioma-infiltrating T cells after dendritic cell vaccination. Using immunoSEQ multiplex PCR, the repertoire was profiled, and TCRdb retains in-frame clones only, with some absent. The data contain under 130,000 clones, 85% to 90% of them seen just once; the ten biggest clones take up roughly 2.5%. The time point denotes: after dendritic cell vaccination, including at tumor progression/relapse. The sample was blood, taken after dendritic cell vaccination. The receptors were sampled from a human donor with glioblastoma.

The CDR3 sequence is CASRPGVTNQPQHF. DNA for the CDR3: TGTGCCAGCAGGCCAGGGGTCACCAATCAGCCCCAGCATTTT. This chain uses TRBV2 with TRBJ1-5; a weak D match, TRBD1 (6 bases). V lost 6 bases and J lost 3, with 12 bases in between. Germline V gene sequence: CDR1 SNHLY, CDR2 FYNNEI. This CDR3 contains 14 residues.

There are a few counts of this clone. The chain recombines TRBV7-9 with TRBJ1-2, with TRBD1 matching 11 bases. V was clipped by 5 bases and J by 8 bases; unmatched bases: 10. The germline CDR1 and CDR2 sequences are SEHNR and FQNEAQ (reference sequence). The CDR3 covers 15 residues. CDR3 region: CASSRGQGASGGYTF. The CDR3, as DNA: TGTGCCAGCAGCCGAGGACAGGGGGCATCGGGAGGCTACACCTTC.

The rearrangement joins TRBV5-6 to TRBJ2-3; 8 nucleotides line up with TRBD1. The CDR3 is made up of 14 amino acids. The V segment lost 9 bases and the J segment 5 bases; nucleotides outside the gene matches: 11. From germline, CDR1 is SGHDT and CDR2 YYEEEE. CDR3 loop: CAIPKGQVGDTQYF. The CDR3 nucleotides read TGTGCCATACCCAAGGGACAGGTAGGAGATACGCAGTATTTT.

The rearrangement links TRBV27 to TRBJ1-2, with 9 bases that match TRBD1. V shed 6 bases and J 6 bases; nucleotides not matched to a gene: 8. CDR3 length: 14 amino acids. Germline V gene data show CDR1 as MNHEY and CDR2 as SMNVEV (reference sequence). The CDR3 bases are TGTGCCAGCAGATCTAGACGGGACAGGGATGGCTACACCTTC. Its protein product is CASRSRRDRDGYTF.

This clone was detected once. The rearrangement joins TRBV15 to TRBJ2-3; TRBD2 matches at 11 bases. Looked up from germline, CDR1 is LNHNV and CDR2 is YYDKDF (reference sequence). With V trimmed by 1 base and J by 5 bases, 11 bases remained unmatched. The CDR3 has 18 residues. CDR3 in amino acids: CATSRVGLSGGGGDTQYF. DNA of the CDR3: TGTGCCACCAGCAGAGTTGGGCTTAGCGGGGGGGGCGGAGATACGCAGTATTTT.

This clone was detected a few times. V gene TRBV5-1 combines with J gene TRBJ1-1; D perhaps matches TRBD1 (6 bases). The CDR3 loop spans 16 amino acids. Between the trimmed V and J ends, which lost 5 bases and 1 base, there was a span of 18 bases. Germline V CDR1 and CDR2: SGHRS, YFSETQ. CDR3 DNA sequence: TGCGCCAGCAGTCCCGGGGGGGGGCTCCAGAACACTGAAGCTTTCTTT. Translated, it gives CASSPGGGLQNTEAFF.

V and J are TRBV5-1 and TRBJ2-5; 8 nucleotides agree with TRBD2. The CDR3 consists of 14 residues. Germline CDR1 is SGHRS and CDR2 is YFSETQ. The V and J ends lost 4 bases and 3 bases, in that order; junction bases with no gene match: 5. The CDR3 protein is CASSVGREEETQYF. CDR3 DNA: TGCGCCAGCAGCGTCGGGAGGGAGGAAGAGACCCAGTACTTC.

The chain couples TRBV27 to TRBJ2-6; D gene unclear. Trimming took off 6 bases at V and 1 base at J, with 4 bases between the two ends. This CDR3 region has 13 residues. Germline CDR1 is MNHEY and CDR2 is SMNVEV (reference sequence). The CDR3 DNA reads TGTGCCAGCAGGCAGTCTGGGGCCAACGTCCTGACTTTC. Translated: CASRQSGANVLTF.

J is TRBJ2-3 and V is TRBV2; 7 nucleotides align to TRBD1. This CDR3 has 14 amino acids. Per the germline V gene, CDR1 is SNHLY and CDR2 is FYNNEI. With V trimmed by 9 bases and J by 2 bases, 8 bases remained unmatched. Here the CDR3 DNA reads TGTGCCAGTAGACAGGGCCAGTTCACAGATACGCAGTATTTT. This encodes CASRQGQFTDTQYF.

This chain links TRBV2 with TRBJ1-6, with D perhaps TRBD1 (5 bases). This CDR3 region has 16 residues. Germline V gives CDR1 SNHLY, CDR2 FYNNEI. V was shortened by 5 bases and J by 7 bases, with 18 bases between the two germline ends. CDR3 region: CASSSGTSRGNSPLHF. The CDR3 DNA sequence: TGTGCCAGCAGTTCAGGGACCTCCCGGGGGAATTCACCCCTCCACTTT.

This chain connects TRBV4-2 to TRBJ2-1; 10 bases fit TRBD2. V trimming: 0 bases; J trimming: 4 bases; junction bases outside the gene matches: 3. CDR3 length equals 16 residues. Germline CDR1 reads LGHNA; CDR2 reads YNFKEQ. The CDR3 spells CASSQDETSGYNEQFF. DNA for the CDR3: TGTGCCAGCAGCCAAGATGAGACTAGCGGGTACAATGAGCAGTTCTTC.

The V and J genes are TRBV19 and TRBJ1-1; no clear D gene. V dropped 9 bases and J dropped 4 bases, with 12 bases sitting between them. Per the germline V gene, CDR1 is LNHDA and CDR2 is SQIVND (reference sequence). The CDR3 sequence is 12 residues long. The chain's CDR3 is CASRRLGTEAFF. CDR3 coding DNA: TGTGCCAGCCGCAGGTTGGGCACTGAAGCTTTCTTT.

This clone occurred once. This chain uses TRBV9 with TRBJ1-3; 8 bases agree with TRBD1. CDR3 length: 15 residues. Germline V CDR1 and CDR2: SGDLS, YYNGEE. J was trimmed by 3 bases and V by 4 bases; bases with no gene match: 6. CDR3 protein: CASSLPGGRGNTIYF. CDR3 in DNA: TGTGCCAGCAGCTTACCAGGGGGCCGTGGAAACACCATATATTTT.

The chain links TRBV14 to TRBJ2-5; D uncertain. Judging by the DNA end, TRBJ2-7 fits better; the J call may be wrong. Per the germline V gene, CDR1 is SGHDN and CDR2 is FVKESK. CDR3 length: 11 amino acids. The CDR3 reads CASSQYYEQYF. In DNA, the CDR3 is TGTGCCAGCAGCCAATACTACGAGCAGTACTTC.

The chain joins TRBV5-4 to TRBJ1-6; D gene uncertain. Trimming took 3 bases from V and 7 from J, leaving 14 bases between them. This CDR3 is built from 15 residues. Germline V gives CDR1 SGHNT, CDR2 YYREEE (reference sequence). The CDR3: CASSSDSLVNSPLHF. The CDR3, as DNA: TGTGCCAGCAGCTCTGACTCCCTTGTGAATTCACCCCTCCACTTT.

The genes are TRBV4-2 and TRBJ1-1; TRBD1 might be the D (5 bases). This CDR3 is built from 16 residues. Germline CDR1 and CDR2: LGHNA and YNFKEQ. Trimming removed 0 bases at V and 5 bases at J, with 16 bases between. The CDR3 here is CASSQDLTGGETEAFF. The CDR3 nucleotides are TGTGCCAGCAGCCAAGATCTGACGGGGGGGGAGACTGAAGCTTTCTTT.

In this sample, this clone turned up a few times. The junction and the germline gene differ at one end; a read error may be behind it. This sample includes further DNA sequences coding for the same CDR3. The rearrangement links TRBV2 to TRBJ1-6; a weak D match, TRBD1 (6 bases). This CDR3 has 14 amino acids. Germline loops: CDR1 SNHLY, CDR2 FYNNEI. As DNA, the CDR3 is TGTGCCAGCAGTGCCAGGGGAGGGAATTCCCCCCTCCACTTT. It yields the protein CASSARGGNSPLHF.